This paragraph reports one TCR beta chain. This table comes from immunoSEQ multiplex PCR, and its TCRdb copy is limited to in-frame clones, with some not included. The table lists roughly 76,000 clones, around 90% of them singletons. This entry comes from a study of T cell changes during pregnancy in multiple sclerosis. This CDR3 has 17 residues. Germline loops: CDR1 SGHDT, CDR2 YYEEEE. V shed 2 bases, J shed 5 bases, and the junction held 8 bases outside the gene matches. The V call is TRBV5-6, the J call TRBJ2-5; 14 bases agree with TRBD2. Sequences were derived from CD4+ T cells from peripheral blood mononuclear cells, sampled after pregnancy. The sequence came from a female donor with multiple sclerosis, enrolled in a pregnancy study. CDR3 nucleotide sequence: TGTGCCAGCAGCTTCCTGACTAGCGGGAGGGCCGGGGAGACCCAGTACTTC. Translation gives CASSFLTSGRAGETQYF.